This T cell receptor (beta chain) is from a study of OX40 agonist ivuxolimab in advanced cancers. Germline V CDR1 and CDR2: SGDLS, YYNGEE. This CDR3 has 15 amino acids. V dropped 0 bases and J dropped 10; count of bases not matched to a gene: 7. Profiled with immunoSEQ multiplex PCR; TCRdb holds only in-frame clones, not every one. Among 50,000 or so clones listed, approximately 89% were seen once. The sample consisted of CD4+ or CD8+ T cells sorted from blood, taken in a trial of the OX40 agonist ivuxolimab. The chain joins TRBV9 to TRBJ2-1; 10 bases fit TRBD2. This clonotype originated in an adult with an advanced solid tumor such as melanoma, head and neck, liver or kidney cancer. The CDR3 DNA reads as TGTGCCAGCAGCGTAGATTTAGCGGGAGGAGGGGAGCAGTTCTTC. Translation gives CASSVDLAGGGEQFF.